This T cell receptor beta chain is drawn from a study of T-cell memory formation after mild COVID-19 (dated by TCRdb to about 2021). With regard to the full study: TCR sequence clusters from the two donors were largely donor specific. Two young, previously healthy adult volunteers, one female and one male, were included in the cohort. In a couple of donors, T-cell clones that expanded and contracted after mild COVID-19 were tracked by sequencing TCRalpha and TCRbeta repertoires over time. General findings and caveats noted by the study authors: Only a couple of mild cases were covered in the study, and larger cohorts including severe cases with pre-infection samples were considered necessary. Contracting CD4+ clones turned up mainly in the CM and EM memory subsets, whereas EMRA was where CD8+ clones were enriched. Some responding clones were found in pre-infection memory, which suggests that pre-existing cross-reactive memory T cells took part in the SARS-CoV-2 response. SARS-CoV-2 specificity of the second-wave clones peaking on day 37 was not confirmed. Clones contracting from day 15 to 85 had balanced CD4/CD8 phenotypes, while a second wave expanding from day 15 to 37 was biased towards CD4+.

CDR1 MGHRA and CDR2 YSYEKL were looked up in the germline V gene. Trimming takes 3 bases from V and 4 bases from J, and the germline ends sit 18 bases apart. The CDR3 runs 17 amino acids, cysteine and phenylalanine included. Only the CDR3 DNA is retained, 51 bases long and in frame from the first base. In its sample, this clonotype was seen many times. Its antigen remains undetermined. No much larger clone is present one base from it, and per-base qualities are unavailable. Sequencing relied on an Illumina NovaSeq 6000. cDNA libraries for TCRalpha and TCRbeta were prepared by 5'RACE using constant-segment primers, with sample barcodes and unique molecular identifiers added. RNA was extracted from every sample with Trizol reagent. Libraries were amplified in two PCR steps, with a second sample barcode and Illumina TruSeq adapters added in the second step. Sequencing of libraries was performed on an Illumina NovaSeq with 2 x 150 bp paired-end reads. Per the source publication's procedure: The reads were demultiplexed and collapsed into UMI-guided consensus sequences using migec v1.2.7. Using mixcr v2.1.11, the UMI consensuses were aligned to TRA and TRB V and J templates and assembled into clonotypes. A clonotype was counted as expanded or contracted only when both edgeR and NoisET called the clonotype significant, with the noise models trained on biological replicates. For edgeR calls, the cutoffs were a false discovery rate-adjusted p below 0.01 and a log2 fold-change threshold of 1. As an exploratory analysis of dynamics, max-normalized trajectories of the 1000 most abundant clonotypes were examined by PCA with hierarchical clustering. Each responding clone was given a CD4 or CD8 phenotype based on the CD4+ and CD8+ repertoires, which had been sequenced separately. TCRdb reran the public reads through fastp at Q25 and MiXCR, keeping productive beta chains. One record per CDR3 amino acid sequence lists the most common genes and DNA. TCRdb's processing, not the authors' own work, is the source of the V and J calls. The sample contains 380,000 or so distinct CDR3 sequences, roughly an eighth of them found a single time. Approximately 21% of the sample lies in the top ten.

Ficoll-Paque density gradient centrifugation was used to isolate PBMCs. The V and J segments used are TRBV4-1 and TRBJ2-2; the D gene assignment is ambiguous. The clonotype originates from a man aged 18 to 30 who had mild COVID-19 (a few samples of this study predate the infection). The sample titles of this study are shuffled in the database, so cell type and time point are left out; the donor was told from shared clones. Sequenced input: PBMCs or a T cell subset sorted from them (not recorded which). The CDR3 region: CASSQADMGFRTGELFF. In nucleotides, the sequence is TGCGCCAGCAGCCAGGCCGACATGGGGTTCCGCACCGGGGAGCTGTTTTTT.